Sequencing of this TCR beta chain was carried out in a study of T cell responses to AZD1222 COVID-19 vaccine. Notes on the study in general: Receipt of two AZD1222 doses was followed by a rise in Spike-specific TCR breadth and depth. Repertoire sampling was restricted to post-peak T cell response timepoints. The reported proportion of spike-specific TCRs targeting unmutated variant regions was nearly half. The study found vaccine-associated CD4 TCRs spanning spike, dominant at 160-218 and 743-854.

Trimming stripped 5 bases from V and 4 bases from J, with 16 bases between. Germline loops: CDR1 SGHRS, CDR2 YFSETQ. This CDR3 region has 14 residues. The table came from immunoSEQ multiplex PCR; TCRdb's copy has only in-frame clones and leaves some out. The repertoire consists of about 140,000 clones, with 70% to 90% occurring once and the leading ten covering under 3.5%. Remarks on this clone: The target antigen is unknown.

This clonotype was sampled from an adult in good health. The rearrangement joins TRBV5-1 to TRBJ2-7; TRBD1 is a possible D gene (6 bases). Sequencing was performed on peripheral blood, taken on day 0 of AZD1222 vaccination. CDR3 amino acids: CASRPQGSSYEQYF. CDR3 bases: TGCGCCAGCAGACCCCAGGGGTCGAGTTACGAGCAGTACTTC.